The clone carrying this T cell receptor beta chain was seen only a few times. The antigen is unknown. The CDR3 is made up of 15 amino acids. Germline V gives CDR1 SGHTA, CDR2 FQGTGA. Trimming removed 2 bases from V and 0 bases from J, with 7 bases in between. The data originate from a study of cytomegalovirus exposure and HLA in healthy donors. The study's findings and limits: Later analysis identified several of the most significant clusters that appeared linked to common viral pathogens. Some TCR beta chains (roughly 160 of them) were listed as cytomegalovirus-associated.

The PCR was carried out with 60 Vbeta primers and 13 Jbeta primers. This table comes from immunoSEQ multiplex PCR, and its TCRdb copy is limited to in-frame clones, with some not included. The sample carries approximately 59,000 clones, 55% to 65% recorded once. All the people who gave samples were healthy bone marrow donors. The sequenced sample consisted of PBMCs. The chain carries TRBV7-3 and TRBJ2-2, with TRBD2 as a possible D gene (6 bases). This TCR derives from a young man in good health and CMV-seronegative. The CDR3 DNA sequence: TGTGCCAGCAGCTTAGCGGGGTCGAACACCGGGGAGCTGTTTTTT. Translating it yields CASSLAGSNTGELFF.